This TCR beta chain is from a study of STAT3 mutations in large granular lymphocyte leukemia. About the research overall: Canonical activating STAT3 mutations were detected in roughly half of the longitudinally sequenced T-LGLL patients. Study-level points and caveats: In T-cell large granular lymphocyte leukemia, about half of patients showed multiple immunodominant subclonotypes. In several patients, dominant TCR clone burden exceeded STAT3 mutant burden, suggesting STAT3 mutation arose secondarily. All newly emerging clones after therapy were STAT3 wild type.

TCRbeta libraries averaged about 40,773 productive templates per sample. Profiled with immunoSEQ multiplex PCR; TCRdb holds only in-frame clones, not every one. The sample has around 4,700 clones, roughly 51% seen once. This CDR3 is 13 amino acids long. The V gene end was trimmed by 6 bases and the J gene end by 9 bases; junction bases not matched to a gene: 7. Germline loops: CDR1 SGHNT, CDR2 YYREEE (reference sequence). Details on this clone: What it recognizes is unknown.

The chain recombines TRBV5-4 with TRBJ2-1, with 9 bases fitting TRBD1. Source material: peripheral blood mononuclear cells. The TCR sequence derives from a male patient aged 50 to 59 with T-cell large granular lymphocyte leukemia. Some clones in this sample may be carry-over from other donors' samples. The CDR3 sequence: CASTTDRGGEQFF. CDR3 bases: TGTGCCAGCACGACGGACAGGGGTGGTGAGCAGTTCTTC.